This T cell receptor (beta chain) was observed in a study of response to subunit inactivated influenza vaccine. V lost 3 bases and J 10 bases, leaving 19 bases between the germline ends. There are 14 residues in the CDR3. CDR1 is DFQATT, CDR2 SNEGSKA, per germline (reference sequence). Findings of the study overall: Seasonal influenza vaccination, on each occasion, was suggested by the authors to recruit few new T cells.

TCRdb used MiXCR to reprocess the RT-PCR reads, holding one entry per CDR3 protein. The repertoire holds roughly 700,000 distinct CDR3 sequences, approximately 15% seen once, with roughly 6.4% in the top ten. A single count supports this clonotype. The antigen remains undetermined. The genes are TRBV20-1 and TRBJ2-1; weak D call: TRBD2 (6 bases). Sequenced material: PBMCs from blood, taken roughly 15 days before vaccination. The clonotype originates from a man aged 50 or older who received an inactivated influenza vaccine. CDR3 protein: CSARLKAGRSEQFF. DNA of the CDR3: TGCAGTGCTAGGCTGAAGGCGGGGCGGTCGGAGCAGTTCTTC.